This T cell receptor beta chain was recovered during a study of blood T cells in healthy people across ages. Germline V lookup: CDR1 MNHEY, CDR2 SMNVEV (reference sequence). There are 15 residues in the CDR3. Trimming removed 2 bases at V and 9 bases at J, with 18 bases between. Sample-barcoded 5' priming and a J-beta primer mix drove a second PCR of about 6 to 12 cycles. TCRdb re-called the 5' RACE reads through MiXCR, storing one row per CDR3 protein. The sample records hundreds of thousands of distinct CDR3 sequences, roughly three fifths being singletons. V is TRBV27 and J is TRBJ2-3, with D maybe TRBD2 (5 bases). Sequences were obtained from blood. The TCR sequence derives from a man between 35 and 55 years old in good health. CDR3: CASSLEGATSGTQYF. The CDR3 DNA follows: TGTGCCAGCAGTTTAGAGGGAGCCACATCCGGGACGCAGTATTTT.